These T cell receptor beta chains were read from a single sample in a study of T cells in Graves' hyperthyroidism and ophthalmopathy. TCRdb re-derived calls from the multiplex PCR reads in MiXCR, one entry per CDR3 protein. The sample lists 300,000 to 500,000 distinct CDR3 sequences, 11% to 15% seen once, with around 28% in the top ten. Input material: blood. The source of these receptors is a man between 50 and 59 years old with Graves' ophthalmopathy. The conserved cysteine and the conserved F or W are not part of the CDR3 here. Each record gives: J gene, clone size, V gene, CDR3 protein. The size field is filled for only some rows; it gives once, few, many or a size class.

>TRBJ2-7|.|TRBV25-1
ASSGLSDSGLVVYEQY
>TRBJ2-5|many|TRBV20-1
SARGFGGTGKVTQY
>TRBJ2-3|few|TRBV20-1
SASDRGLDTQY
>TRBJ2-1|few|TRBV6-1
ASSEIGDPFYNEQF
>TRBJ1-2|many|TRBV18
ASSPPGRPGYGYT
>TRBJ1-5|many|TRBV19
ASSQRGGTEYQPQH
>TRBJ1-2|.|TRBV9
ASSGLIYRGTDYGYT
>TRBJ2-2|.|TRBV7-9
ASSLHSVSAGELF
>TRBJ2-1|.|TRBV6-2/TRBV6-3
ASGLAASYNEQF
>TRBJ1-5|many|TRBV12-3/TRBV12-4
ASRVGSGGNQPQH
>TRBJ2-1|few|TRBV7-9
ASSFGSGAQGNEQF
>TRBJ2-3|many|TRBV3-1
ASSHLGADTQY
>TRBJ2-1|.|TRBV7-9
ASSLVALGLNNEQF
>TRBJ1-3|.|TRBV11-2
ASSSGLSGNTIY
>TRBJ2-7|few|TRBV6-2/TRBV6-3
ASSVGGWSFEQY
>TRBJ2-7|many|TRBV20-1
SANTWGQGYEQY
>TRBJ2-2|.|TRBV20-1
SAGTSGMNTGELF
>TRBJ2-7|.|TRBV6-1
ASRPVSRGYEQY
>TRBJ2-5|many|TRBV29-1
SVEGRAQETQY
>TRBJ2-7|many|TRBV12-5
ASGLPDGGGHCDEQY
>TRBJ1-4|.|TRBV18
ASSPSAGEKLF
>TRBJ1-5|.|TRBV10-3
AISNRDRGDQPQH
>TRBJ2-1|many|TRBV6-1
ASTSGRNLNYNEQF
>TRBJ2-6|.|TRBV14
ASSQDILGANVLT
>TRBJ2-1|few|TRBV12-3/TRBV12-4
ASSFSSYNEQF
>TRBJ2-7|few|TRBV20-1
SAATTGTSIYEQY
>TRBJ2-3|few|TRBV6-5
ASSYSTGRALDTQY
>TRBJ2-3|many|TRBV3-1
ASSQEGLAQDTDTQY
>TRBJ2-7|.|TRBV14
ASSLTTYEQH
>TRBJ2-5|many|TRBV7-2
ASSLGTSGRKTQY
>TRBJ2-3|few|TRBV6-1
ASSEKVRGLPSTDTQY
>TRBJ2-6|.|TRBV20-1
SARAGGSGANVLT
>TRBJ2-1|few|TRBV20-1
SAPRPGYDEQF
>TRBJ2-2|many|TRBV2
ATTTGAKTNTGELF
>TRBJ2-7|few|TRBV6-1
ASSPTPVGGRSYEQY
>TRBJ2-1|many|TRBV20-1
SASRGYNEQF
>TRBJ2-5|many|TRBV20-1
SARDPRGGETQY
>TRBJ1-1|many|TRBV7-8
ASSSTIGTEAF
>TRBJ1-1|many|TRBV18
ASSLSLQGAATEAF
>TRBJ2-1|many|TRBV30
AHTGASYNEQF
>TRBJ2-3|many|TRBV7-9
ASSPPGGAFDTQY
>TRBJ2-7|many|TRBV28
AGSRQGSSYEQY
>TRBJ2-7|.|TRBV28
ASSFIAGAGRAYEQY
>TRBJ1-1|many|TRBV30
AWGAWGGNTEAF